This T cell receptor (beta chain) was identified during a study of OX40 agonist ivuxolimab in advanced cancers. Study in general: Ivuxolimab was delivered to patients intravenously every 2 weeks at doses spanning 0.01 to 10 mg/kg. Partial responses occurred in three patients (one hepatocellular carcinoma, two cutaneous melanoma). Study-level points and caveats: In the expanded peripheral T cells, antigen specificity was never determined.

Assay used: immunoSEQ multiplex PCR; TCRdb lists only in-frame clones, some missing. The sample includes 55,000 to 70,000 clones, 92% of them seen just once. On this clone itself: As yet, its antigen is unknown.

The germline V gene has CDR1 SGDLS and CDR2 YYNGEE. The V and J ends lost 3 bases and 1 base respectively, with 17 bases between them. CDR3 length: 16 amino acids. The receptor was derived from an adult with an advanced solid tumor such as melanoma, head and neck, liver or kidney cancer. The V gene is TRBV9, the J gene TRBJ2-7; D gene uncertain. Sequencing was performed on CD4+ or CD8+ T cells sorted from blood, taken in a trial of the OX40 agonist ivuxolimab. The CDR3 loop reads CASSGRSASLSYEQYF. The CDR3 nucleotides read TGTGCCAGCAGCGGGAGAAGCGCATCGTTATCCTACGAGCAGTACTTC.